The rows below give T cell receptor beta chains drawn from one sample of a study of T cell clusters in autoimmune cytopenias. From its re-call of the multiplex PCR reads, TCRdb lists each CDR3 protein once, without DNA. This table lists about 6,900 distinct CDR3 sequences. Separately, the same data were catalogued under a study of T cell repertoires in aging, cancer and after chemotherapy.

The specimen was peripheral blood. These TCRs come from a human donor in good health. Both conserved end residues are part of each CDR3. Size is stated for part of the rows, as once, few or many counts, or as a class when the clone is expanded.

clone_size | j_call | v_call | cdr3_aa
. | TRBJ2-7 | TRBV6-1 | CASNRQGAYEQYF
. | TRBJ1-5 | TRBV5-6 | CASSLTFWARMSNQPQHF
. | TRBJ2-6 | TRBV27 | CASSLYLISGANVLTF
. | TRBJ2-3 | TRBV6-2/TRBV6-3 | CASGRAGFTDTQYF
medium-sized | TRBJ2-1 | TRBV6-1 | CASSVLLHNEQFF
medium-sized | TRBJ2-7 | TRBV6-2/TRBV6-3 | CASSRTENYEQYF
. | TRBJ1-6 | TRBV4-2 | CASSQGPWENSPLHF
. | TRBJ1-1 | TRBV6-5 | CASRQRASSTEAFF
medium-sized | TRBJ1-5 | TRBV29-1 | CSVGQVDQPQHF
. | TRBJ2-1 | TRBV5-5 | CASSLERRSYNEQFF
medium-sized | TRBJ2-5 | TRBV19 | CASSSPEQETQYF
. | TRBJ1-2 | TRBV6-1 | CASRDRGDYGYTF
medium-sized | TRBJ2-2 | TRBV7-6 | CASSPSSGAGELFF
medium-sized | TRBJ2-5 | TRBV5-5 | CASSPIGAQETQYF
. | TRBJ2-3 | TRBV6-4 | CASSDSTSGGADTQYF
. | TRBJ1-1 | TRBV13 | CASSPVRYHTEAFF
. | TRBJ2-2 | TRBV29-1 | CSVGTGNTGELFF
medium-sized | TRBJ2-5 | TRBV6-2/TRBV6-3 | CASSRRTNKETQYF
. | TRBJ1-2 | TRBV15 | CATSSGQGWVNYGYTF